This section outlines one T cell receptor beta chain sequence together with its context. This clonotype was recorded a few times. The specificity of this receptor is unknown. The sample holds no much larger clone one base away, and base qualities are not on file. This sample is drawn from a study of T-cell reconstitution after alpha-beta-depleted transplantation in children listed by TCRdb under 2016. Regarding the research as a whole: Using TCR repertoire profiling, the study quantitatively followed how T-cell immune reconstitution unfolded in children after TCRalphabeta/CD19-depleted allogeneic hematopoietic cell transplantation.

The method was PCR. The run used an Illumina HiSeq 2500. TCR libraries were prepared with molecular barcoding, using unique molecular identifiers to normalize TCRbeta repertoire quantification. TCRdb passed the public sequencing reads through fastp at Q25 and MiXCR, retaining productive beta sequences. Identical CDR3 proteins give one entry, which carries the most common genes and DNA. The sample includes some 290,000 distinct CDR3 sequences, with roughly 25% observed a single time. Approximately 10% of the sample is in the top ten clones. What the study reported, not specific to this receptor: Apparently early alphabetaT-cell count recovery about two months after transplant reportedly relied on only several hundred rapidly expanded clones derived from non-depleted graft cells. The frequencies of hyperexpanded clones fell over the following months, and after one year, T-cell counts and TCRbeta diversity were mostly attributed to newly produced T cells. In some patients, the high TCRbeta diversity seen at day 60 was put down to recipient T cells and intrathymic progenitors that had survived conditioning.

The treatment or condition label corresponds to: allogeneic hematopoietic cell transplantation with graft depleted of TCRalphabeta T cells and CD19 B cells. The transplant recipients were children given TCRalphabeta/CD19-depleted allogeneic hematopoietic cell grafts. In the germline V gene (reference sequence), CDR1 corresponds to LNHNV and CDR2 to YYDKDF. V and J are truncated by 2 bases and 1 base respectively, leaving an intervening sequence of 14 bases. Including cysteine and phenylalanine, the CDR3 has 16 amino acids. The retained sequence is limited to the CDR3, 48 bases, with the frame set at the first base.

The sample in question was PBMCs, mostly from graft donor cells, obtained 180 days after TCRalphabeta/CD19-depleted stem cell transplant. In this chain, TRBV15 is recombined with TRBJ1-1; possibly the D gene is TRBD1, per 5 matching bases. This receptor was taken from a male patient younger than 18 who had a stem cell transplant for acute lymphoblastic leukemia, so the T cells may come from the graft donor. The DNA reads TGTGCCACCAGCAGATCTTGGGGAGGGGAGAACACTGAAGCTTTCTTT. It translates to CATSRSWGGENTEAFF.